This TCR beta chain is drawn from a study of blood T cell repertoires in COVID-19. Background on the study: Researchers got acute and convalescent COVID-19 samples from the United States, Italy and Spain. The cDNA or gDNA used as material had been derived from T cells, B-cell-depleted T cells, or PBMCs.

Authors' processing steps: Estimation of nucleated cell counts relied on the amplification of reference gene primers. TCRdb keeps only in-frame clones here, not all; method: immunoSEQ multiplex PCR. Clonal size and the V and J genes are those of that table, whereas D and trimming came from the DNA. The sample carries some 98,000 clones, approximately 86% recorded once. The CDR3 length is 12 residues. Germline V gene lookup returns CDR1 ENHRY and CDR2 SYGVKD. V lost 2 bases and J 7 bases, leaving 9 bases between the germline ends. The receptor was derived from a man in his 70s with active or convalescent COVID-19. V usage is TRBV10-3 and J usage is TRBJ2-7; D is uncertain. The sequencing input was peripheral blood. CDR3: CAISEMGREQYF. CDR3 coding DNA: TGTGCCATCAGTGAGATGGGCAGGGAGCAGTACTTC.